One sample yielded the 6 T cell receptor beta chains listed below, sequenced in a study of T-cell memory formation after mild COVID-19. TCRdb re-analysed the 5' RACE reads in MiXCR, keeping a single row per CDR3 protein. The sample carries some 190,000 distinct CDR3 sequences, 16% recorded once. Sequenced material: PBMCs or a T cell subset sorted from them (not recorded which). Receptors were obtained from an adult woman who had mild COVID-19 (a few samples of this study predate the infection). Cell type and time point are not known.

This clonotype showed up just a few times. The V gene is TRBV12-3 or TRBV12-4, the J gene TRBJ2-7; perhaps TRBD1 as D (6 bases). This CDR3 spans 13 amino acids. Trimming removed 6 bases at V and 2 bases at J, with 11 bases between. CDR3 residues: CASRPGQTYEQYF. DNA for the CDR3: TGTGCCAGCAGACCCGGACAGACCTACGAGCAGTACTTC.

The chain has TRBV10-2 and TRBJ2-7, with D hard to call. The CDR3 has 18 residues. V was shortened by 0 bases and J by 2 bases, with 20 bases between the two germline ends. From germline, CDR1 is WSHSY and CDR2 SAAADI. Written as DNA, the CDR3 is TGCGCCAGCAGTGAGTCGTTCCCGGGCGGTGGGTATCCCTACGAGCAGTACTTC. Translating it yields CASSESFPGGGYPYEQYF.

This clonotype was recorded at least ten times. The DNA of the CDR3 is TGCAGTGCTCCGGAGAACACAGATACGCAGTATTTT. This gives the protein CSAPENTDTQYF. The V call is TRBV20-1, the J call TRBJ2-3; D gene uncertain. Per the germline V gene, CDR1 is DFQATT and CDR2 is SNEGSKA (reference sequence). Trimming took off 5 bases at V and 2 bases at J, with 8 bases between the two ends. This CDR3 is 12 amino acids long.

In its sample, this clonotype was seen a few times. This chain joins TRBV27 and TRBJ2-7; D possibly corresponds to TRBD1 (5 bases). CDR3 size: 14 residues. CDR1 and CDR2 from the germline V gene are MNHEY and SMNVEV (reference sequence). V lost 5 bases, J lost 2 bases, and 13 bases lay in between. The CDR3 is CASSRSTGPYEQYF. The CDR3 bases are TGTGCCAGCAGTCGGTCCACAGGACCCTACGAGCAGTACTTC.

This clonotype has a single count. The chain joins TRBV9 to TRBJ2-1; 10 bases are a match to TRBD2. Germline lookup yields CDR1 SGDLS and CDR2 YYNGEE. The CDR3 consists of 16 residues. V shed 7 bases, J shed 3 bases, and the junction held 10 bases outside the gene matches. CDR3 amino acids: CASYPSGGGYYNEQFF. The CDR3 nucleotides read TGTGCCAGCTACCCAAGCGGGGGGGGGTACTACAATGAGCAGTTCTTC.

This sequence joins TRBV20-1 and TRBJ2-5, with 10 bases aligning to TRBD2. The CDR3 contains 15 residues. Looked up from germline, CDR1 is DFQATT and CDR2 is SNEGSKA (reference sequence). After removal of 3 bases from V and 4 bases from J, the junction contained 8 bases not matched to a gene. CDR3 protein: CSASTGTSERETQYF. CDR3 coding DNA: TGCAGTGCTAGTACCGGGACTAGCGAACGAGAGACCCAGTACTTC.